The 5 T cell receptor beta chains below all came from one sample that was sequenced in a study of blood T cell repertoires in COVID-19. Only in-frame clones appear in the TCRdb table, and some are missing; sequencing was by immunoSEQ multiplex PCR. Here the sample spans approximately 90,000 clones, over 75% being singletons. Sequenced material: peripheral blood. These receptor sequences come from a man older than 75 with active or convalescent COVID-19.

This clone was recorded only once. The chain combines TRBV5-4 with TRBJ2-7; 7 bases align to TRBD1. The ends lost 2 bases at V and 4 bases at J; junction bases unmatched: 9. CDR1 and CDR2 from the germline V gene are SGHNT and YYREEE (reference sequence). The CDR3 runs to 15 residues. Written as DNA, the CDR3 is TGTGCCAGCAGCTTTTCATTAGGGGGCCAGTACGAGCAGTACTTC. This encodes CASSFSLGGQYEQYF.

The chain combines TRBV5-1 with TRBJ2-3, with D unresolved. Germline V lookup: CDR1 SGHRS, CDR2 YFSETQ. Trimming left V 1 base short and J 2 bases short, with 8 bases between. This CDR3 is built from 14 residues. The DNA of the CDR3 is TGCGCCAGCAGCTTGACACAGATCACAGATACGCAGTATTTT. Translating it yields CASSLTQITDTQYF.

DNA for the CDR3: TGTGCCAGCAGTCGTTCTCGTCAGCCCCAGCATTTT. It yields the protein CASSRSRQPQHF. The chain is built from TRBV12-3 or TRBV12-4 and TRBJ1-5, with D hard to call. Trimming stripped 5 bases from V and 6 bases from J, with 8 bases between. This CDR3 has 12 amino acids.

This chain links TRBV5-4 with TRBJ1-1, with a tentative D call TRBD1 (6 bases). The CDR3 is 14 residues long. Germline V CDR1 and CDR2: SGHNT, YYREEE (reference sequence). V lost 5 bases, J lost 2 bases, and 13 bases lay in between. CDR3 residues: CASRPGTSNTEAFF. DNA of the CDR3: TGTGCCAGCAGACCCGGGACATCCAACACTGAAGCTTTCTTT.

V and J are TRBV7-9 and TRBJ1-2; D is unresolved. Germline lookup yields CDR1 SEHNR and CDR2 FQNEAQ (reference sequence). CDR3 length: 14 amino acids. Trimming left V 6 bases short and J 0 bases short, with 11 bases between. The CDR3: CASSFLGTNYGYTF. For the CDR3, the DNA is TGTGCCAGCAGTTTCCTCGGGACTAACTATGGCTACACCTTC.